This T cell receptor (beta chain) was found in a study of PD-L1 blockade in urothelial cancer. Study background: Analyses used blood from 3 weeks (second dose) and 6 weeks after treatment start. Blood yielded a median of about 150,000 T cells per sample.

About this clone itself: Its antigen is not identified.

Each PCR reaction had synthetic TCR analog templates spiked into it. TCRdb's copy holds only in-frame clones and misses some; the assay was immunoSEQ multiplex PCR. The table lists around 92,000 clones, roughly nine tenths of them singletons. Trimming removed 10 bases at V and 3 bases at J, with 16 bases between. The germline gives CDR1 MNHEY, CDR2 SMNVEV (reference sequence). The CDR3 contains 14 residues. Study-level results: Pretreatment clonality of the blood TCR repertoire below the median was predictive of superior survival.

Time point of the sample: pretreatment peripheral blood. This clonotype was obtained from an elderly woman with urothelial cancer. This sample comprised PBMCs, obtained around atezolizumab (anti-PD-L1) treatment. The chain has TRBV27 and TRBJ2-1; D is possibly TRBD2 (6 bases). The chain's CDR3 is CATKLGSGYNEQFF. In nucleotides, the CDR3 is TGTGCCACCAAACTCGGGAGCGGCTACAATGAGCAGTTCTTC.